This paragraph covers one T cell receptor beta chain sequence. Antigen specificity is unknown. This entry comes from a study of shared clonotypes between healthy human individuals. Study information: A couple of women and a few men aged 18 to 49 made up the donors.

CDR3 length: 16 residues. The V end lost 0 bases, the J end lost 2 bases, and 11 bases lay between the germline ends. CDR1 SEHNR and CDR2 FQNEAQ come from the germline V gene (reference sequence). Naivety among CD8 cells was defined by CD45RO negativity and positive CCR7 selection, thereby excluding terminally differentiated effector memory CD45RA+ cells. Study-level points and caveats: Estimated clonotype richness was generally higher in naive than memory subsets. Generation of non-shared clonotypes was less probable than generation of clonotypes shared by all four donors.

The DNA input per sorted-subset replicate PCR was roughly 210 ng, corresponding to around 28,000 T cell genomes. Libraries were prepared by immunoSEQ multiplex PCR; TCRdb keeps only in-frame clonotypes and omits some of them. This table has 800,000 to 950,000 clones, approximately 96% appearing once. This sequence was found in a man younger than 45 in good health. The specimen was naive CD8+ T cells sorted from blood. This chain joins TRBV7-9 and TRBJ1-3; D is unclear. CDR3 residues: CASSLALGGPGNTIYF. The CDR3 bases are TGTGCCAGCAGCTTAGCGCTCGGAGGGCCTGGAAACACCATATATTTT.